This T cell receptor beta chain was sequenced for a study of long-term antiretroviral therapy in people with HIV. At the survey level, the v3.0 immunoSEQ assay was run. Libraries were prepared by immunoSEQ multiplex PCR; TCRdb keeps only in-frame clonotypes and omits some of them. The sample lists 20,000 to 25,000 clones, less than 85% occurring once. CDR3 length: 16 amino acids. The V and J ends lost 6 bases and 0 bases, in that order; junction bases with no gene match: 3. The germline CDR1 and CDR2 sequences are MDHEN and SYDVKM. Specimen: unsorted PBMCs, collected about 2.4 years after starting antiretroviral therapy. This TCR came from a man in his forties with HIV. The chain uses TRBV28 and TRBJ2-6; 9 nucleotides align to TRBD1. This CDR3 reads CASRGTGFSGANVLTF. CDR3 DNA sequence: TGTGCCAGCAGAGGGACAGGGTTCTCTGGGGCCAACGTCCTGACTTTC.